This T cell receptor (beta chain) was retrieved from a study of T cells expressing NK-cell markers. TCRdb re-called the 5' RACE reads and catalogs CDR3 proteins one per entry, DNA excluded. This repertoire includes around 260,000 distinct CDR3 sequences. Material: blood T cells: a sorted CD56 or NKG2C T cell subset, CD4+ or CD8+ T cells, or bulk PBMC T cells (not recorded which). This TCR came from a woman between 18 and 69 years old in good health.

This CDR3 reads CASSPNQGEETQYF. The genes are TRBV18 and TRBJ2-5; TCRdb gives TRBD1 as the D gene, but with no DNA this cannot be confirmed. The CDR3 consists of 14 residues. CDR1 and CDR2 from the germline V gene are KGHSH and LQKENI. The variable domain in full, completed from reference TRBV18 and TRBJ2-5, reads NAGVMQNPRHLVRRRGQEARLRCSPMKGHSHVYWYRQLPEEGLKFMVYLQKENIIDESGMPKERFSAEFPKEGPSILRIQQVVRGDSAAYFCASSPNQGEETQYFGPGTRLLVL.